The clone carrying this TCR beta chain turned up a few times. The data were taken from a study of glioma-infiltrating T cells after dendritic cell vaccination. The PCR used 60 V beta and 13 J beta primers. Method: immunoSEQ multiplex PCR; TCRdb's copy keeps in-frame clones and lacks some. The data contain tens of thousands of clones, approximately 86% of them seen just once; the ten biggest clones take up around 10%. Sample time point: after dendritic cell vaccination, including at tumor progression/relapse. The receptor was derived from a human donor with glioblastoma. The sample was blood, taken after dendritic cell vaccination.

CDR3 residues: CASSVNRVPLSGANVLTF. The CDR3 DNA is TGTGCCAGCAGTGTGAACAGGGTCCCTCTCTCTGGGGCCAACGTCCTGACTTTC. The chain couples TRBV2 to TRBJ2-6, with D possibly being TRBD1 (6 bases). The V end was cut by 4 bases, the J end by 0 bases, with 16 bases between. The CDR3 spans 18 residues. CDR1 SNHLY and CDR2 FYNNEI come from the germline V gene.